The 29 T cell receptor beta chains in this list originate from one sample, sequenced in a study of blood T cell repertoires in COVID-19. The method was immunoSEQ multiplex PCR; TCRdb's version includes in-frame clones alone and lacks a portion of them. This table holds 110,000 to 150,000 clones, under 85% found once. Material for sequencing was peripheral blood. These receptors all come from a human donor in a cohort sampled during active COVID-19.

This chain uses TRBV6-2 or TRBV6-3 with TRBJ2-7, with D possibly TRBD2 on 6 matching bases. The CDR3 runs to 14 residues. Trimming left V 2 bases short and J 7 bases short, with 15 bases between. The germline V gene has CDR1 MNHEY and CDR2 SVGEGT. CDR3: CASSYLGEDGEQYF. The CDR3 bases are TGTGCCAGCAGTTACCTGGGGGAGGATGGTGAGCAGTACTTC.

This clone has a single count. The chain recombines TRBV5-5 with TRBJ1-5; TRBD1 might be the D (6 bases). The CDR3 covers 15 residues. Germline-derived CDR1 and CDR2 are SGHKS and YYEKEE (reference sequence). V was pared by 4 bases and J by 6 bases, with 17 bases between. The CDR3 DNA follows: TGTGCCAGCAGCGCGACAGGTGGAATAGGTCAGCCCCAGCATTTT. It translates to CASSATGGIGQPQHF.

This clone was counted a few times. V usage is TRBV25-1 and J usage is TRBJ1-2; 12 nucleotides line up with TRBD1. The CDR3 loop spans 16 amino acids. Germline values: CDR1 MGHDK, CDR2 SYGVNS. V dropped 5 bases and J dropped 6; count of bases not matched to a gene: 10. This chain's CDR3 is CASSPGTGGVWDGYTF. The CDR3 DNA reads TGTGCCAGCAGTCCCGGGACAGGGGGCGTGTGGGATGGCTACACCTTC.

This clone was seen only once. This chain connects TRBV3-1 (or the pseudogene TRBV3-2) to TRBJ1-1, with 7 nucleotides matching TRBD1. CDR1 LGHDT and CDR2 YNNKEL come from the germline V gene (reference sequence). With 4 bases clipped from V and 1 base from J, the junction kept 12 bases outside the gene matches. The CDR3 runs 17 residues. The CDR3 reads CASSPVVGGVRNTEAFF. The CDR3 bases are TGTGCCAGCAGCCCCGTGGTAGGGGGCGTCCGGAACACTGAAGCTTTCTTT.

This clone was observed a few times. This sequence joins TRBV5-1 and TRBJ1-5, with unresolved D. The germline CDR1 and CDR2 sequences are SGHRS and YFSETQ. Trimming shortened V by 0 bases and J by 0 bases, and 7 bases separated the two germline ends. The CDR3 loop spans 15 amino acids. The CDR3 spells CASSLDHYSNQPQHF. The CDR3 nucleotides read TGCGCCAGCAGCTTGGACCACTATAGCAATCAGCCCCAGCATTTT.

There are a few counts of this clone. The J gene is TRBJ1-6, the V gene TRBV28, with 8 bases fitting TRBD1. Looked up from germline, CDR1 is MDHEN and CDR2 is SYDVKM. The CDR3 runs to 16 residues. The ends lost 5 bases at V and 7 bases at J; junction bases unmatched: 10. The chain's CDR3 is CASSQGQANLNSPLHF. CDR3 sequence (DNA): TGTGCCAGCAGTCAGGGACAGGCAAATTTAAATTCACCCCTCCACTTT.

The chain is built from TRBV28 and TRBJ1-6; tentatively, D is TRBD1 (5 bases). Trimming cost V 5 bases and J 10 bases, with 24 bases left between them. Looked up from germline, CDR1 is MDHEN and CDR2 is SYDVKM. This CDR3 is 17 amino acids long. CDR3 in DNA: TGTGCCAGCAGTCCCCATCCACAGGTTTCTAGGTCCTCACCCCTCCACTTT. This sequence encodes CASSPHPQVSRSSPLHF.

The chain couples TRBV5-1 to TRBJ2-1, with D possibly matching TRBD2 (6 bases). Trimming shortened V by 1 base and J by 5 bases, and 13 bases separated the two germline ends. Germline loops: CDR1 SGHRS, CDR2 YFSETQ. The CDR3 is made up of 15 amino acids. The CDR3 protein is CASSLTAGLNNEQFF. The CDR3, as DNA: TGCGCCAGCAGCTTGACGGCGGGATTAAACAATGAGCAGTTCTTC.

V gene TRBV7-2 combines with J gene TRBJ2-7; 13 bases agree with TRBD2. V lost 8 bases, J lost 2 bases, and 3 bases stayed unmatched. CDR1 is SGHTA and CDR2 is FQGNSA in the germline V gene. This CDR3 has 14 residues. The CDR3 DNA reads TGTGCCAGCGGACTAGCGGGGGTTACCTACGAGCAGTACTTC. Its protein is CASGLAGVTYEQYF.

This clone has more than one count but fewer than ten. The chain is built from TRBV6-5 and TRBJ2-2; 10 nucleotides agree with TRBD2. Germline assignment: CDR1 MNHEY and CDR2 SVGAGI. The length of the CDR3 is 13 residues. Trimming removed 6 bases from V and 6 bases from J; junction bases left unmatched: 1. CDR3 residues: CASRAGGPGELFF. The CDR3 DNA is TGTGCCAGCAGAGCGGGGGGGCCCGGGGAGCTGTTTTTT.

This clone was seen just once. This chain links TRBV28 with TRBJ1-2; D is unresolved. Trimming took off 6 bases at V and 9 bases at J, with 17 bases between the two ends. Germline loops: CDR1 MDHEN, CDR2 SYDVKM. The CDR3 is 13 residues long. The CDR3 coding sequence is TGTGCCAGCAGCCCCCCCAGCCCGACTAGCTACACCTTC. As protein: CASSPPSPTSYTF.

The chain couples TRBV5-4 to TRBJ1-1; D perhaps matches TRBD1 (6 bases). The V end lost 7 bases, the J end lost 0 bases, and 13 bases lay between the germline ends. CDR3 length: 14 residues. Per germline, CDR1 SGHNT and CDR2 YYREEE (reference sequence). The chain's CDR3 is CASQSQGVNTEAFF. The CDR3 nucleotides are TGTGCCAGCCAATCACAGGGCGTGAACACTGAAGCTTTCTTT.

The chain links TRBV11-2 to TRBJ2-3; D might be TRBD1 (8 bases). The CDR3 spans 15 residues. V shed 6 bases and J shed 1 base, with 14 bases lying between them. Germline CDR1 SGHAT, CDR2 FQNNGV. The CDR3 region is CASSSTGGGTDTQYF. The CDR3 nucleotides read TGTGCCAGCAGTTCCACAGGGGGGGGCACAGATACGCAGTATTTT.

This chain joins TRBV5-1 and TRBJ1-1, with TRBD1 matching over 10 bases. The CDR3 runs 14 residues. Germline assignment: CDR1 SGHRS and CDR2 YFSETQ. V was clipped by 2 bases and J by 4 bases; unmatched bases: 2. The CDR3 sequence is CASSFGQGGTEAFF. The CDR3 bases are TGCGCCAGCAGCTTTGGACAGGGGGGCACTGAAGCTTTCTTT. Full variable domain (remainder filled in from reference TRBV5-1 and TRBJ1-1): KAGVTQTPRYLIKTRGQQVTLSCSPISGHRSVSWYQQTPGQGLQFLFEYFSETQRNKGNFPGRFSGRQFSNSRSEMNVSTLELGDSALYLCASSFGQGGTEAFFGQGTRLTVV.

The chain couples TRBV29-1 to TRBJ2-1; D ambiguous. The CDR3 consists of 12 residues. The V gene's germline CDR1 is SQVTM and CDR2 ANQGSEA. Trimming shortened V by 3 bases and J by 9 bases, and 12 bases separated the two germline ends. CDR3 amino acids: CSVEPQVTEQFF. Here the CDR3 DNA reads TGCAGCGTTGAGCCTCAGGTCACTGAGCAGTTCTTC.

This clone has more than one count but fewer than ten. J is TRBJ1-1 and V is TRBV6-2 or TRBV6-3, with no clear D. The ends were cut back, 0 bases at V and 1 base at J, with 6 bases in the middle. This CDR3 contains 14 residues. Germline V gene data show CDR1 as MNHEY and CDR2 as SVGEGT. CDR3 residues: CASSYSRGNTEAFF. As DNA, the CDR3 is TGTGCCAGCAGTTACTCGCGGGGGAACACTGAAGCTTTCTTT.

The chain joins TRBV14 to TRBJ1-1; 7 bases align to TRBD1. Germline V lookup: CDR1 SGHDN, CDR2 FVKESK. The V and J ends lost 3 bases and 4 bases, in that order; junction bases with no gene match: 8. This CDR3 is built from 15 residues. CDR3 region: CASSHLTGDGTEAFF. The CDR3 DNA follows: TGTGCCAGCAGCCACCTAACAGGGGACGGCACTGAAGCTTTCTTT.

This clone was counted once. This chain uses TRBV19 with TRBJ2-5, with 8 bases identical to TRBD2. From germline, CDR1 is LNHDA and CDR2 SQIVND (reference sequence). Trimming cost V 4 bases and J 7 bases; bases outside gene matches: 11. This CDR3 is built from 15 residues. The CDR3, as DNA: TGTGCCAGTAGTAGTAGCGGGGCTCTAATTGGGACCCAGTACTTC. Its protein is CASSSSGALIGTQYF.

This sequence joins TRBV5-1 and TRBJ2-7; D is possibly TRBD2 (5 bases). The CDR3 runs to 15 residues. Germline CDR1 and CDR2: SGHRS and YFSETQ. V dropped 4 bases and J dropped 0 bases, with 14 bases sitting between them. The CDR3 sequence is CASSPGRGTSYEQYF. In nucleotides, the CDR3 is TGCGCCAGCAGCCCGGGCCGGGGTACCTCCTACGAGCAGTACTTC. Filled out from reference TRBV5-1 and TRBJ2-7, the complete variable domain reads KAGVTQTPRYLIKTRGQQVTLSCSPISGHRSVSWYQQTPGQGLQFLFEYFSETQRNKGNFPGRFSGRQFSNSRSEMNVSTLELGDSALYLCASSPGRGTSYEQYFGPGTRLTVT.

The V call is TRBV6-2 or TRBV6-3, the J call TRBJ2-3; D is possibly TRBD1 (5 bases). V lost 5 bases to trimming and J lost 0 bases, with 12 bases between them. CDR1 is MNHEY and CDR2 is SVGEGT in the germline V gene. The CDR3 totals 15 residues. CDR3 residues: CASSARQFSTDTQYF. The CDR3 DNA follows: TGTGCCAGCAGTGCGAGACAGTTTAGCACAGATACGCAGTATTTT.

The V call is TRBV18, the J call TRBJ1-2; TRBD1 matches 8 bases. The CDR3 is 15 residues long. Germline CDR1 and CDR2: KGHSH and LQKENI. With 3 bases clipped from V and 5 bases from J, the junction kept 8 bases outside the gene matches. CDR3 amino acids: CASSPLDRGAYGYTF. CDR3 coding DNA: TGTGCCAGCTCACCTTTAGACAGGGGAGCTTATGGCTACACCTTC.

To note about this clone: Other DNA sequences of this sample code for an identical CDR3. The chain uses TRBV27 and TRBJ1-3, with a tentative D call TRBD1 (5 bases). Germline-derived CDR1 and CDR2 are MNHEY and SMNVEV (reference sequence). The length of the CDR3 is 15 residues. V was cut by 3 bases and J by 0 bases, with 9 bases left in between. Here the CDR3 DNA reads TGTGCCAGCAGTTTCGGGGGAGGCTCTGGAAACACCATATATTTT. Its translation: CASSFGGGSGNTIYF.

The chain uses TRBV5-6 and TRBJ1-4; D is perhaps TRBD1 (5 bases). The V end lost 4 bases, the J end lost 8 bases, and 15 bases lay between the germline ends. CDR1 and CDR2 (germline): SGHDT, YYEEEE. The CDR3 has 14 residues. The CDR3 region is CASSQDKRTEKLFF. The CDR3 region has the DNA TGTGCCAGCAGCCAGGACAAAAGGACAGAAAAACTGTTTTTT. The full variable domain, its missing parts supplied by reference TRBV5-6 and TRBJ1-4, is DAGVTQSPTHLIKTRGQQVTLRCSPKSGHDTVSWYQQALGQGPQFIFQYYEEEERQRGNFPDRFSGHQFPNYSSELNVNALLLGDSALYLCASSQDKRTEKLFFGSGTQLSVL.

V gene TRBV13 combines with J gene TRBJ2-1, with D hard to call. The germline V gene encodes CDR1 PRHDT and CDR2 FYEKMQ (reference sequence). The CDR3 sequence is 14 residues long. V was shortened by 4 bases and J by 0 bases, with 7 bases between the two germline ends. The CDR3 region has the DNA TGTGCCAGCAGCTCTGTTCCCTCCTACAATGAGCAGTTCTTC. The encoded protein is CASSSVPSYNEQFF. The whole variable domain, filled in from reference TRBV13 and TRBJ2-1, reads AAGVIQSPRHLIKEKRETATLKCYPIPRHDTVYWYQQGPGQDPQFLISFYEKMQSDKGSIPDRFSAQQFSDYHSELNMSSLELGDSALYFCASSSVPSYNEQFFGPGTRLTVL.

This chain links TRBV6-6 with TRBJ1-4, with no clear D. The CDR3 is 12 amino acids. Germline V CDR1 and CDR2: MNHNY, SVGAGI (reference sequence). The germline V and J ends were trimmed by 2 bases and 5 bases, with 3 bases remaining between them. The CDR3 coding sequence is TGTGCCAGCAGTTACCTGAATGAAAAACTGTTTTTT. Its translation: CASSYLNEKLFF.

The chain carries TRBV15 and TRBJ1-2; 7 positions match TRBD1. The V gene end was trimmed by 0 bases and the J gene end by 14 bases; junction bases not matched to a gene: 15. The CDR3 sequence is 15 residues long. Germline V gives CDR1 LNHNV, CDR2 YYDKDF (reference sequence). CDR3 DNA: TGTGCCACCAGCAGAGATCGAGGGGGGTTGGGGACAGAGACCTTC. Translation: CATSRDRGGLGTETF. The complete variable domain, with remaining parts taken from reference TRBV15 and TRBJ1-2, reads DAMVIQNPRYQVTQFGKPVTLSCSQTLNHNVMYWYQQKSSQAPKLLFHYYDKDFNNEADTPDNFQSRRPNTSFCFLDIRSPGLGDTAMYLCATSRDRGGLGTETFGSGTRLTVV.

The genes are TRBV5-1 and TRBJ2-5, with 9 bases aligning to TRBD2. V lost 4 bases to trimming and J lost 3 bases; unmatched junction nucleotides: 10. The CDR3 has 16 residues. CDR1 is SGHRS and CDR2 is YFSETQ in the germline V gene. CDR3 in amino acids: CASSPGGLAGEETQYF. The CDR3 bases are TGCGCCAGCAGCCCGGGGGGACTAGCAGGAGAAGAGACCCAGTACTTC.

The chain carries TRBV15 and TRBJ1-6; D unresolved. The V end lost 5 bases, the J end lost 18 bases, and 17 bases lay between the germline ends. The CDR3 totals 12 residues. Per the germline V gene, CDR1 is LNHNV and CDR2 is YYDKDF (reference sequence). As DNA, the CDR3 is TGTGCCACCAGCGAAGGACTCTCCCCGGCCCACTTT. This translates into CATSEGLSPAHF.

The V and J genes are TRBV5-6 and TRBJ2-7, with TRBD1 identical over 8 bases. Trimming took 0 bases from V and 4 from J; bases not matched to a gene: 18. The CDR3 loop spans 19 amino acids. Germline V gene sequence: CDR1 SGHDT, CDR2 YYEEEE. This CDR3 reads CASSLVGRRSGQGGYEQYF. DNA of the CDR3: TGTGCCAGCAGCTTGGTGGGGAGGCGTTCAGGACAGGGCGGGTACGAGCAGTACTTC.